These T cell receptor beta chains were read from a single sample in a study of cytomegalovirus exposure and HLA in healthy donors. Some clones are missing from TCRdb's copy, which holds only in-frame ones; the method was immunoSEQ multiplex PCR. The table lists 150,000 to 200,000 clones, 9.5% to 15% of them singletons, with about 7.8% in the top ten. The specimen was PBMCs. These receptors originate from a middle-aged man in good health and CMV-seropositive. Each CDR3 is given with its conserved first and last residue. Each record gives: D gene, clone size, J gene, V gene, CDR3 DNA, CDR3 protein. D genes are given only for firm matches. Size is omitted from some rows. Given values are once, few, many or a class for expanded clones.

>TRBD2|NA|TRBJ2-1|TRBV4-3
TGCGCCAGCAGCCAAGGAGCTAGCGGGGGCGGGAATGAGCAGTTCTTC
CASSQGASGGGNEQFF
>TRBD1|few|TRBJ1-6|TRBV7-2
TGTGCCAGCAGCTTAGCTCGGGGACAGGCCTCACCCCTCCACTTT
CASSLARGQASPLHF
>NA|NA|TRBJ2-2|TRBV5-5
TGTGCCAGCAGTCGGGACTCCATAAGGACCGGGGAGCTGTTTTTT
CASSRDSIRTGELFF
>TRBD2|NA|TRBJ2-1|TRBV5-1
TGCGCCAGCAGCTCGGAACCGGGACTAGGTTACAATGAGCAGTTCTTC
CASSSEPGLGYNEQFF
>TRBD1|few|TRBJ1-1|TRBV30
TGTGCCTGGAGTGATACAGGGGGGGCTGAAGCTTTCTTT
CAWSDTGGAEAFF
>TRBD1|few|TRBJ1-5|TRBV18
TGTGCCAGCTCACCCGACGGGACAGGCCTAAATCAGCCCCAGCATTTT
CASSPDGTGLNQPQHF
>NA|NA|TRBJ1-4|TRBV4-3
TGCGCCAGCAGCCAAGAGTGGGGGACAAGCGATGAAAAACTGTTTTTT
CASSQEWGTSDEKLFF
>TRBD1|few|TRBJ1-2|TRBV5-6
TGTGCCAGCAGCCCGGGACAGAACTATGGCTACACCTTC
CASSPGQNYGYTF
>NA|NA|TRBJ1-5|TRBV28
TGTGCCAGCAGTTTAGGCGGGAACAATCAGCCCCAGCATTTT
CASSLGGNNQPQHF
>NA|NA|TRBJ2-3|TRBV27
TGTGCCAGCAGTCTTCAGCGGGCTGGGGTTAACACAGATACGCAGTATTTT
CASSLQRAGVNTDTQYF
>TRBD1|few|TRBJ1-2|TRBV5-6
TGTGCCAGCAGCCCGGGACAGTATGGCTACACCTTC
CASSPGQYGYTF
>NA|few|TRBJ1-3|TRBV30
TGTGCCTGGAGCGTTAGCTCTGGAAACACCATATATTTT
CAWSVSSGNTIYF
>NA|few|TRBJ1-4|TRBV14
TGTGCCAGCAGCCTGATGACAGCAACTAATGAAAAACTGTTTTTT
CASSLMTATNEKLFF
>NA|few|TRBJ2-3|TRBV11-2
TGTGCCAGCAGCTCCCTCCCCGGGGGTCTCACAGATACGCAGTATTTT
CASSSLPGGLTDTQYF
>NA|NA|TRBJ2-5|TRBV5-6
TGTGCCAGCAGCTTGGGGACAAAGGGAAGACGAGAGACCCAGTACTTC
CASSLGTKGRRETQYF
>TRBD2|few|TRBJ2-2|TRBV5-4
TGTGCCAGCAGCCGGTCAAGCGGGGCGAACACCGGGGAGCTGTTTTTT
CASSRSSGANTGELFF
>NA|few|TRBJ2-2|TRBV10-1
TGCGCCAGCAGTGAGCAGACCGGGGAGCTGTTTTTT
CASSEQTGELFF